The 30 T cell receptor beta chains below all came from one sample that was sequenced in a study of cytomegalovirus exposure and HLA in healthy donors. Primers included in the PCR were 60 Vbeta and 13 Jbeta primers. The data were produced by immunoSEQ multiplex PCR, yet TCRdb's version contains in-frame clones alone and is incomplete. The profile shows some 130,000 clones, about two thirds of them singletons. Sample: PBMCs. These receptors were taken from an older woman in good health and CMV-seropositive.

The chain's CDR3 is CASSYSPGPINTIYF. The DNA for the CDR3 is TGTGCCAGCAGTTACTCCCCAGGGCCTATTAACACCATATATTTT. V usage is TRBV6-5 and J usage is TRBJ1-3; possible D gene TRBD1, 5 bases. The CDR3 has 15 residues. Germline V lookup: CDR1 MNHEY, CDR2 SVGAGI. The V end lost 0 bases, the J end lost 7 bases, and 13 bases lay between the germline ends.

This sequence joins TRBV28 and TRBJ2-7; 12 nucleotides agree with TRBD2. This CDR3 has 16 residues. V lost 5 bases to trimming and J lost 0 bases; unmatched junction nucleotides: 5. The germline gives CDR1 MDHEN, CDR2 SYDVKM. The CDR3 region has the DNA TGTGCCAGCAGTGCACTAGCGGGGGGATTCTCCTACGAGCAGTACTTC. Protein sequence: CASSALAGGFSYEQYF. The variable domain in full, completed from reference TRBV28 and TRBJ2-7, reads DVKVTQSSRYLVKRTGEKVFLECVQDMDHENMFWYRQDPGLGLRLIYFSYDVKMKEKGDIPEGYSVSREKKERFSLILESASTNQTSMYLCASSALAGGFSYEQYFGPGTRLTVT.

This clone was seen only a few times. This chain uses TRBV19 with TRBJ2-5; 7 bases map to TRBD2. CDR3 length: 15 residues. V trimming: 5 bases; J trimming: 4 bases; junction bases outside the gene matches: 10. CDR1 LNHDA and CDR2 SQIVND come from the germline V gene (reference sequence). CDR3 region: CASSLTPGGIETQYF. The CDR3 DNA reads TGTGCCAGTAGTTTAACACCCGGGGGGATAGAGACCCAGTACTTC.

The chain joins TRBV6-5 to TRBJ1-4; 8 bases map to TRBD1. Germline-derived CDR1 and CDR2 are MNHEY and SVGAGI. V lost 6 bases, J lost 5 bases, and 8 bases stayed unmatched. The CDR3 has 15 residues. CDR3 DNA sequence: TGTGCCAGCAGCCTGGCAGGGGGCAGGAATGAAAAACTGTTTTTT. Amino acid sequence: CASSLAGGRNEKLFF.

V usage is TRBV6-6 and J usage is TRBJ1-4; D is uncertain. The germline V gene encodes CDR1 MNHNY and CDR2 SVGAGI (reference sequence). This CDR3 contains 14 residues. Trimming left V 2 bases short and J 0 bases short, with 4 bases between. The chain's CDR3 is CASSYGATNEKLFF. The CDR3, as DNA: TGTGCCAGCAGTTACGGAGCAACTAATGAAAAACTGTTTTTT.

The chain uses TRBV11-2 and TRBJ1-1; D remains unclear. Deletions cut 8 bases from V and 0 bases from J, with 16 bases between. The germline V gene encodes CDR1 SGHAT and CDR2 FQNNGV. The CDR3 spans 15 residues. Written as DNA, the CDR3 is TGTGCCAGCTCCAGGATACGGCTCGTGAACACTGAAGCTTTCTTT. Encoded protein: CASSRIRLVNTEAFF.

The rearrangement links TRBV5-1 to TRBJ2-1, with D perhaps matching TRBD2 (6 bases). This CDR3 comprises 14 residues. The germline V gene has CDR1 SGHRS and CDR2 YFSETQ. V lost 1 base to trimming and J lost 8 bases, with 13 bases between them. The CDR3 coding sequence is TGCGCCAGCAGCTTGATGGGACCGGGGGATGAGCAGTTCTTC. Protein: CASSLMGPGDEQFF. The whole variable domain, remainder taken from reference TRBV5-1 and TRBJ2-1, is KAGVTQTPRYLIKTRGQQVTLSCSPISGHRSVSWYQQTPGQGLQFLFEYFSETQRNKGNFPGRFSGRQFSNSRSEMNVSTLELGDSALYLCASSLMGPGDEQFFGPGTRLTVL.

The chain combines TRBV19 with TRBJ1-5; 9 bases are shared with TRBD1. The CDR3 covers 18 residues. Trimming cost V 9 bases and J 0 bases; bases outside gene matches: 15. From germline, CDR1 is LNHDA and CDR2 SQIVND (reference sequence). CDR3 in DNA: TGTGCCAGCAAGCTGGGACAGGGCCCTCGTTATAGCAATCAGCCCCAGCATTTT. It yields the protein CASKLGQGPRYSNQPQHF. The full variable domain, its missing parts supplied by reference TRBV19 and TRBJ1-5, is DGGITQSPKYLFRKEGQNVTLSCEQNLNHDAMYWYRQDPGQGLRLIYYSQIVNDFQKGDIAEGYSVSREKKESFPLTVTSAQKNPTAFYLCASKLGQGPRYSNQPQHFGDGTRLSIL.

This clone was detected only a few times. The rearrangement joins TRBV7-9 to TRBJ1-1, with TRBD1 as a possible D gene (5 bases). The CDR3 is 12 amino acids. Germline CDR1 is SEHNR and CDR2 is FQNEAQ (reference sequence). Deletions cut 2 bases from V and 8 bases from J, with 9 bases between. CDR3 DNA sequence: TGTGCCAGCAGCTTATTCCCAGGGGAAGCTTTCTTT. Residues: CASSLFPGEAFF. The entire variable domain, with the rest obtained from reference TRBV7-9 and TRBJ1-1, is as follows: DTGVSQNPRHKITKRGQNVTFRCDPISEHNRLYWYRQTLGQGPEFLTYFQNEAQLEKSRLLSDRFSAERPKGSFSTLEIQRTEQGDSAMYLCASSLFPGEAFFGQGTRLTVV.

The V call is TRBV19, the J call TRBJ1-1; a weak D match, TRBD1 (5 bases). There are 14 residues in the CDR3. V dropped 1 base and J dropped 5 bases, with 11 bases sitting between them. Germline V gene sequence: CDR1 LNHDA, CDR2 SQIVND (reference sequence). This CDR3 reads CASSIGQRGTEAFF. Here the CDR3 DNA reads TGTGCCAGTAGTATAGGGCAGCGGGGGACTGAAGCTTTCTTT.

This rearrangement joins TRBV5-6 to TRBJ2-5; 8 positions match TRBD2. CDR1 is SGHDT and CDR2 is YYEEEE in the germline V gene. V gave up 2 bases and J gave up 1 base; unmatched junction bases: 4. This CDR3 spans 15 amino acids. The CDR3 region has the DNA TGTGCCAGCAGCTTTGCCGGGGGGGCCCAAGAGACCCAGTACTTC. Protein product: CASSFAGGAQETQYF.

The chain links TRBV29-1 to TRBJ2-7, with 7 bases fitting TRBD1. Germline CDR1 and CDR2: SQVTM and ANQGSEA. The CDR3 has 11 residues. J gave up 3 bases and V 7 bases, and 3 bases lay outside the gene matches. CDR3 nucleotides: TGCAGCGCCCAGGGGGTCTACGAGCAGTACTTC. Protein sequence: CSAQGVYEQYF.

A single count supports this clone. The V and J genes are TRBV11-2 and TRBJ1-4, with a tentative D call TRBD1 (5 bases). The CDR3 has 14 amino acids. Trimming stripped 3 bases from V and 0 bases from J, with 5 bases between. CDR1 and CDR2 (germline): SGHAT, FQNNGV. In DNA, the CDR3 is TGTGCCAGCAGCTTGACAGCAACTAATGAAAAACTGTTTTTT. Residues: CASSLTATNEKLFF.

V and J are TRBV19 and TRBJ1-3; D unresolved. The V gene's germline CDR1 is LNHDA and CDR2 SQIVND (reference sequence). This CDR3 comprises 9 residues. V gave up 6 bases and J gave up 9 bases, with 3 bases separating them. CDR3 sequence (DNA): TGTGCCAGTAGCCGCACCATATATTTT. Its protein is CASSRTIYF.

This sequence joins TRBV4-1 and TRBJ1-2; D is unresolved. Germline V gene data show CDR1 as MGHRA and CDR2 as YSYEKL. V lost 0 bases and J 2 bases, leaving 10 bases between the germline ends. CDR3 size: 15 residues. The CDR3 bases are TGCGCCAGCAGCCAAGAGGAGGAGACAAACTATGGCTACACCTTC. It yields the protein CASSQEEETNYGYTF.

CDR3 sequence: CASSLRGSGNTIYF. The CDR3 DNA is TGTGCCAGCAGTTTACGGGGCTCTGGAAACACCATATATTTT. The V and J genes are TRBV28 and TRBJ1-3; D gene ambiguous. This CDR3 contains 14 residues. The V end was cut by 2 bases, the J end by 0 bases, with 5 bases between. Germline CDR1 MDHEN, CDR2 SYDVKM.

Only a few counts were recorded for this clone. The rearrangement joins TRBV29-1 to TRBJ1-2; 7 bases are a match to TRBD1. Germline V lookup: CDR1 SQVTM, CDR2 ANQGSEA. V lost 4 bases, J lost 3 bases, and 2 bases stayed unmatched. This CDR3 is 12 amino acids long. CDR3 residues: CSVGTGDYGYTF. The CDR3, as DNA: TGCAGCGTTGGAACAGGGGACTATGGCTACACCTTC. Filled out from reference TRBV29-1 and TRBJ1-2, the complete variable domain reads SAVISQKPSRDICQRGTSLTIQCQVDSQVTMMFWYRQQPGQSLTLIATANQGSEATYESGFVIDKFPISRPNLTFSTLTVSNMSPEDSSIYLCSVGTGDYGYTFGSGTRLTVV.

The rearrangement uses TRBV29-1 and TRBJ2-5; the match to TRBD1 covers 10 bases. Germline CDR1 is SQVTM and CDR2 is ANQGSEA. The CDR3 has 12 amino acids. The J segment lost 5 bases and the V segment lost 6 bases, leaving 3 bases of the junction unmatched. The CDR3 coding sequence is TGCAGCGTGGGACAGGGGTGGGAGACCCAGTACTTC. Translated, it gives CSVGQGWETQYF. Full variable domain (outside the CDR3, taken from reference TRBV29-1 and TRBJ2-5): SAVISQKPSRDICQRGTSLTIQCQVDSQVTMMFWYRQQPGQSLTLIATANQGSEATYESGFVIDKFPISRPNLTFSTLTVSNMSPEDSSIYLCSVGQGWETQYFGPGTRLLVL.

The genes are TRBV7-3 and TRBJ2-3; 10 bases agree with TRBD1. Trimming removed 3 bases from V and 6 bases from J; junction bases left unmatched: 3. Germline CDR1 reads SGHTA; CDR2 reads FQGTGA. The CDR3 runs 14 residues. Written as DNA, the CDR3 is TGTGCCAGCAGCTTGACAGGGGGCTGGGATACGCAGTATTTT. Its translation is CASSLTGGWDTQYF.

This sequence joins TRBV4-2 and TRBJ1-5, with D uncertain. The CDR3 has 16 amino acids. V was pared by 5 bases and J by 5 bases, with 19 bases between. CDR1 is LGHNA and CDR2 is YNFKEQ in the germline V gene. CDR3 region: CASSGQARASDQPQHF. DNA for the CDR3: TGTGCCAGCAGCGGGCAGGCCAGAGCCTCCGATCAGCCCCAGCATTTT.

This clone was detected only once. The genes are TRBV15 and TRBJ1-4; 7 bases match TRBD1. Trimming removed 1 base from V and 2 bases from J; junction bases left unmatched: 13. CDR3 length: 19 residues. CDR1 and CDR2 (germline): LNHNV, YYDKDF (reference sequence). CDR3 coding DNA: TGTGCCACCAGCAGAGTCGTCCCCGACAGGGTGAGGACTAATGAAAAACTGTTTTTT. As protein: CATSRVVPDRVRTNEKLFF.

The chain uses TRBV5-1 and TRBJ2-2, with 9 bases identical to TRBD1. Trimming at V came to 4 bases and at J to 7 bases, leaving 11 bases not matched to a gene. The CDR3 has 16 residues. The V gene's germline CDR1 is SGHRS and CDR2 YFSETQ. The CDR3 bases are TGCGCCAGCAGCCCCATGGGACAGGGTTACGGCGGGGAGCTGTTTTTT. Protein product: CASSPMGQGYGGELFF.

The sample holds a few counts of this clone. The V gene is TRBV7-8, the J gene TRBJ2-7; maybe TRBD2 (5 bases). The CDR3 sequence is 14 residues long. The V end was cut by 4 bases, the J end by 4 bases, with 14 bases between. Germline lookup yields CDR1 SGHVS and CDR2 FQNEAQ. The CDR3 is CASSSMRTSYEQYF. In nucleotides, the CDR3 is TGTGCCAGCAGCTCAATGCGGACTTCGTACGAGCAGTACTTC.

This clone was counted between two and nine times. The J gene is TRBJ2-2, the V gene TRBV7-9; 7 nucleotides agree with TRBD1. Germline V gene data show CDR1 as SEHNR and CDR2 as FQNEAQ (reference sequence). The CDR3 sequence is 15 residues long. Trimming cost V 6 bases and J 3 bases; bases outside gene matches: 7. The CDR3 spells CASRLGGADTGELFF. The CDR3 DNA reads TGTGCCAGCAGACTAGGGGGCGCCGACACCGGGGAGCTGTTTTTT.

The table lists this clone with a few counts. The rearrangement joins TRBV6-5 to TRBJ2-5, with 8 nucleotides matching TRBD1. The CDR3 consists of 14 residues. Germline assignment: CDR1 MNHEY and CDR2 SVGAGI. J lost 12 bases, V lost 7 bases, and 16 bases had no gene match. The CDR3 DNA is TGTGCCAGCACTCTACCAGGGGGCGCCGGGACGGAGTACTTC. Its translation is CASTLPGGAGTEYF.

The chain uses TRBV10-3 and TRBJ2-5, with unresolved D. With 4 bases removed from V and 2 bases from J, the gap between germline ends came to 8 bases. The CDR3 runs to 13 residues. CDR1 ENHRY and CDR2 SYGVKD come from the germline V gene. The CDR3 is CAISGPDQETQYF. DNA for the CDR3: TGTGCCATCAGTGGGCCCGATCAAGAGACCCAGTACTTC.

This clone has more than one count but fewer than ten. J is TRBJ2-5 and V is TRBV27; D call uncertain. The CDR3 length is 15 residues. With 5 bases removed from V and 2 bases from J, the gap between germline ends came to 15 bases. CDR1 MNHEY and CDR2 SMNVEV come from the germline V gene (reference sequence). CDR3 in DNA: TGTGCCAGCAGTCAACTCGAAGAAGTTCAAGAGACCCAGTACTTC. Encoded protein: CASSQLEEVQETQYF.

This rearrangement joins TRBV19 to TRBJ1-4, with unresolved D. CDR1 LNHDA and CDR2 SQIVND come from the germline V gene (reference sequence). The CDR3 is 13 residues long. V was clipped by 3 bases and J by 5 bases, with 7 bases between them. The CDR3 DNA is TGTGCCAGTAGTATGCAGGCGAATGAAAAACTGTTTTTT. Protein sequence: CASSMQANEKLFF.

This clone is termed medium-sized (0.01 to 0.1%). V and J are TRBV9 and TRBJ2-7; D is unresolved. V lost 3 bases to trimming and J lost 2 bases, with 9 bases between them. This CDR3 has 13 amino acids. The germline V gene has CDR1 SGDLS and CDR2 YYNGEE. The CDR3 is CASSGPYPYEQYF. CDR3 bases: TGTGCCAGCAGCGGGCCATACCCCTACGAGCAGTACTTC. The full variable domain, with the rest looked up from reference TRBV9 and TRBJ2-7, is DSGVTQTPKHLITATGQRVTLRCSPRSGDLSVYWYQQSLDQGLQFLIQYYNGEERAKGNILERFSAQQFPDLHSELNLSSLELGDSALYFCASSGPYPYEQYFGPGTRLTVT.

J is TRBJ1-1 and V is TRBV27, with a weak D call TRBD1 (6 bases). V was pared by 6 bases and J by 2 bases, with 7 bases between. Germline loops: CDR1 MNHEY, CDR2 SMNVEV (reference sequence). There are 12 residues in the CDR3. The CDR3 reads CASRQGNTEAFF. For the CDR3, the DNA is TGTGCCAGCAGACAGGGTAACACTGAAGCTTTCTTT.